This T cell receptor (beta chain) was observed in a study of T cell repertoires in cytomegalovirus infection. Looking at the study overall: Used in the study were CMV epitopes, some recently identified and HLA-C-restricted, others well-studied and HLA-B-restricted. TCR beta signatures that were public indicated CMV infection and matching HLA type. Findings and caveats of the study: In two of eight donors, the top clonotype was HLA-C-restricted CMV-specific. Cumulative frequency (of public TCR beta family members) identified carriers of CMV plus the relevant HLA.

This clonotype was observed at least ten times. Its antigen is not known. TCRdb ran MiXCR on the reads and lists one entry per CDR3 protein. The table includes 750,000 to 900,000 distinct CDR3 sequences, just under 30% detected once. CDR1 and CDR2 from the germline V gene are SGHVS and FQNEAQ. Trimming cost V 3 bases and J 2 bases, with 11 bases left between them. CDR3 length: 15 residues. This TCR derives from a human donor in good health (CMV status not recorded). Some clones in this sample may be carry-over from other donors' samples. Sequencing was performed on cultured CD8+ T cells from PBMCs, taken from culture after CMV antigen stimulation. The chain couples TRBV7-8 to TRBJ1-5, with D tentatively TRBD1 (5 bases). CDR3 DNA sequence: TGTGCCAGCAGCTTCCGGCAGGGCCGCAATCAGCCCCAGCATTTT. It is translated as CASSFRQGRNQPQHF. Full variable domain (missing parts from reference TRBV7-8 and TRBJ1-5): GAGVSQSPRYKVAKRGQDVALRCDPISGHVSLFWYQQALGQGPEFLTYFQNEAQLDKSGLPSDRFFAERPEGSVSTLKIQRTQQEDSAVYLCASSFRQGRNQPQHFGDGTRLSIL.